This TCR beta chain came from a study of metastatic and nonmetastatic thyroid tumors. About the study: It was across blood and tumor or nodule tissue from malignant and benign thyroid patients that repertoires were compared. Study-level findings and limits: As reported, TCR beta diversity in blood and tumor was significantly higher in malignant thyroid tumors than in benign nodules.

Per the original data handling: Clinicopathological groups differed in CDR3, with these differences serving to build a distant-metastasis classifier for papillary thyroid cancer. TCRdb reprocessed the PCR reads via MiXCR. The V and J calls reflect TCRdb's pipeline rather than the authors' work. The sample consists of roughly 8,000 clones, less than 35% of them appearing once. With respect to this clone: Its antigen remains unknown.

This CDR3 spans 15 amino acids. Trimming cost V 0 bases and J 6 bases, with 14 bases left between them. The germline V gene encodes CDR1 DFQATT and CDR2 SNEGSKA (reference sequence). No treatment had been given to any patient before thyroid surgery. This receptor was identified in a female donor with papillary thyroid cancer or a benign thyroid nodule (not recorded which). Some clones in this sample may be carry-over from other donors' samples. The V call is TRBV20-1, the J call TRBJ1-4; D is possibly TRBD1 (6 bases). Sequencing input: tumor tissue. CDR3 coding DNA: TGCAGTGCTAGAGATTTAGCGGGGGGCCATGAAAAACTGTTTTTT. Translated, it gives CSARDLAGGHEKLFF.